This T cell receptor (beta chain) was profiled in a study of blood T cell repertoires in COVID-19. Across the whole study: COVID-19 samples, acute and convalescent, were from the United States, Italy and Spain. The cDNA or gDNA used as material had been derived from T cells, B-cell-depleted T cells, or PBMCs.

Under the authors' procedure: It was from reference gene primer amplification that nucleated cell counts were estimated. Repertoires were generated with immunoSEQ multiplex PCR, while TCRdb's copy carries only in-frame clones and drops some. For V, J and clone size, that table is used; D and trimming come from the DNA. The table records 100,000 to 110,000 clones, 85% of them present only once. The CDR3 covers 15 residues. The V gene lost 0 bases and the J gene lost 5 bases, with 14 bases spanning the gap. Germline V gene lookup returns CDR1 SGHDT and CDR2 YYEEEE. This receptor was taken from a man between 50 and 59 years old with active or convalescent COVID-19. Sequenced material: peripheral blood. The rearrangement uses TRBV5-6 and TRBJ2-5; D is possibly TRBD2 (6 bases). The CDR3 here is CASSLVAEGRETQYF. CDR3 sequence (DNA): TGTGCCAGCAGCTTGGTAGCGGAGGGCCGGGAGACCCAGTACTTC.